This is a list of T cell receptor beta chains from one sample in a study of post-analysis software for immune sequencing data. TCRdb re-derived calls from the PCR reads in MiXCR, one entry per CDR3 protein. The table has about 680,000 distinct CDR3 sequences, around 60% seen once. Sequenced sample: blood. The source of these receptors is a girl aged 2-10 years with multiple sclerosis. The CDR3 runs from the conserved cysteine through the conserved F or W. A D gene is named only where the DNA matches it firmly. Only some rows state a clone size, as once, few, many or a class for expanded clones.

>TRBV29-1|-|-|TRBJ2-1
TGCAGCGTTGAACGGGTGGCCTACAATGAGCAGTTCTTC
CSVERVAYNEQFF
>TRBV6-2/TRBV6-3|-|-|TRBJ2-1
TGTGCCAGCAGTTCTACCCGTCGGACAGAGCAGTTCTTC
CASSSTRRTEQFF
>TRBV12-3/TRBV12-4|-|once|TRBJ2-6
TGTGCCAGCAGTTCTCGAGGAAGAATCTCTGGGGCCAACGTCCTGACTTTC
CASSSRGRISGANVLTF
>TRBV4-1|-|-|TRBJ1-2
TGCGCCAGCAGCCTTGAGACGTCGGGCAGGGAGGCCTATGGCTACACCTTC
CASSLETSGREAYGYTF
>TRBV10-3|TRBD1|-|TRBJ2-6
TGTGCCATCAGTTTCCAGGGACAGGGGGCTTCTGGGGCCAACGTCCTGACTTTC
CAISFQGQGASGANVLTF
>TRBV6-5|TRBD1|-|TRBJ2-3
TGTGCCAGCACCAGGGGGTTTACCCGGGATACGCAGTATTTT
CASTRGFTRDTQYF
>TRBV6-2/TRBV6-3|-|-|TRBJ2-1
TGTGCCAGCAGTTGGTCGTGGTCTAGAATCGATGAGCAGTTCTTC
CASSWSWSRIDEQFF
>TRBV4-2|-|few|TRBJ2-5
TGTGCCAGCAGCCAAGATCTCGCTACCGCCAGGGACGAGACCCAGTACTTC
CASSQDLATARDETQYF
>TRBV5-5|TRBD1|-|TRBJ2-3
TGTGCCAGCAGCTCCTCCGGGACAGGGGGCTATACGCAGTATTTT
CASSSSGTGGYTQYF
>TRBV4-2|TRBD1|few|TRBJ2-3
TGTGCCAGCAGCCAAGATCTAACAGGGGCTACAGACACAGATACGCAGTATTTT
CASSQDLTGATDTDTQYF
>TRBV20-1|TRBD1|-|TRBJ2-1
TGCAGTGCTGAGGGACAGGGCTACAATGAGCAGTTCTTC
CSAEGQGYNEQFF
>TRBV7-9|TRBD2|-|TRBJ2-7
TGTGCCAGCAGCTTGGTAGCGGGAACCTACGAGCAGTACTTC
CASSLVAGTYEQYF
>TRBV11-2|TRBD1|once|TRBJ1-2
TGTGCCAGCAGCTCAGCAAAGTTTCCGGGACAGATCTATGGCTACACCTTC
CASSSAKFPGQIYGYTF
>TRBV10-3|TRBD1|-|TRBJ2-4
TGTGCCATCAGTGAGTCCGGGGACAGTCGATCTGAGTACTTC
CAISESGDSRSEYF
>TRBV20-1|-|few|TRBJ2-3
TGCAGTGCCACTGGCAAATTGGGCAGCACAGATACGCAGTATTTT
CSATGKLGSTDTQYF
>TRBV28|-|-|TRBJ2-2
TGTGCCAGCAGTGGACAGGGAGGGGCCGGGGAGCTGTTTTTT
CASSGQGGAGELFF
>TRBV20-1|TRBD1|-|TRBJ2-3
TGCAGTGCTAGACCTCCCAGGGGGAAGGCAGATACGCAGTATTTT
CSARPPRGKADTQYF
>TRBV5-1|TRBD2|few|TRBJ2-5
TGCGCCAGCAGCTTGTCGTCGGGACTAGCGGGGCGGTTCGGGGAGACCCAGTACTTC
CASSLSSGLAGRFGETQYF
>TRBV6-2/TRBV6-3|-|few|TRBJ1-6
TGTGCCAGCAGTTACTTCAGGAGCTCCTATAATTCACCCCTCCACTTT
CASSYFRSSYNSPLHF
>TRBV5-1|-|-|TRBJ2-1
TGCGCCAGCAGCCCGAGGGCGGGCTACAATGAGCAGTTCTTC
CASSPRAGYNEQFF
>TRBV7-9|-|-|TRBJ1-4
TGTGCCAGCAGCTTTGGACAGAGTGAAAAACTGTTTTTT
CASSFGQSEKLFF
>TRBV20-1|-|-|TRBJ2-5
TGCAGTGGTGGACTATACATAAGCCAAGAGACCCAGTACTTC
CSGGLYISQETQYF
>TRBV13|TRBD2|-|TRBJ2-5
TGTGCCAGCAGCCAAACGTTACTAGCGGGGGAAGGAGAGACCCAGTACTTC
CASSQTLLAGEGETQYF
>TRBV5-1|-|few|TRBJ2-7
TGCGCCAGCAGCTTGGCTCCGCCTGGTAGGGAGCAGTACTTC
CASSLAPPGREQYF
>TRBV6-2/TRBV6-3|TRBD2|-|TRBJ2-5
TGTGCCAGCAGTTACGGATGGCAAGCGGGGGGCCAAGAGACCCAGTACTTC
CASSYGWQAGGQETQYF
>TRBV12-3/TRBV12-4|-|-|TRBJ2-2
TGTGCCAGCAGGAGCCGGCAGGTCGGGGAGCTGTTTTTT
CASRSRQVGELFF
>TRBV29-1|TRBD1|-|TRBJ1-5
TGCAGCGTCGTTACCGGGACAGGGGAGCGATCTAGCAATCAGCCCCAGCATTTT
CSVVTGTGERSSNQPQHF
>TRBV7-2|-|-|TRBJ1-4
TGTGCCAGCAGCTTGGGAGGGATCGAAAAACTGTTTTTT
CASSLGGIEKLFF
>TRBV20-1|TRBD1|-|TRBJ2-6
TGCAGTGCTCGAGGGACAGGGGAAGTTGGAGGGGCCAACGTCCTGACTTTC
CSARGTGEVGGANVLTF
>TRBV29-1|-|-|TRBJ1-3
TGCAGCGTTGAGTCCAGCTCTGGAAACACCATATATTTT
CSVESSSGNTIYF
>TRBV29-1|-|-|TRBJ1-2
TGCAGCGTTGAAGGGATGCCGGATGGCTACACCTTC
CSVEGMPDGYTF
>TRBV12-3/TRBV12-4|-|-|TRBJ1-2
TGTGCCAGCACTGACCTATATCTCAACTATGGCTACACCTTC
CASTDLYLNYGYTF
>TRBV20-1|-|-|TRBJ2-1
TGCAGTGCTAGATACCAGCAGGGGCGGGTGGACAATGAGCAGTTCTTC
CSARYQQGRVDNEQFF
>TRBV3-1|-|-|TRBJ2-2
TGTGCCAGCAGCCCGACAGTCACCGGGGAGCTGTTTTTT
CASSPTVTGELFF
>TRBV6-6|TRBD2|-|TRBJ2-1
TGTGCCAGCAGCCCCAGCGGGGGGGTAAGGAATGAGCAGTTCTTC
CASSPSGGVRNEQFF
>TRBV7-2|-|-|TRBJ2-5
TGTGCCGGCAGCTTAGGGAGTGAGACCCAGTACTTC
CAGSLGSETQYF
>TRBV6-5|TRBD1|-|TRBJ1-1
TGTGCCAGCAGTCAACGGGGGACAGGGAACACTGAAGCTTTCTTT
CASSQRGTGNTEAFF
>TRBV20-1|TRBD2|-|TRBJ2-1
TGCAGTGCTAGAAAATTTAGCGGGGTGGACAATGAGCAGTTCTTC
CSARKFSGVDNEQFF
>TRBV7-9|TRBD1|-|TRBJ1-4
TGTGCCAGCAGGATGGACAGGGCTGGTAATGAAAAACTGTTTTTT
CASRMDRAGNEKLFF
>TRBV6-1|-|once|TRBJ2-7
TGTGCCAGCAGGGACTTCTACGAGCAGTACTTC
CASRDFYEQYF
>TRBV6-5|TRBD1|once|TRBJ2-7
TGTGCCAGCAGATCAACGGACAGGCCCCACGAGCAGTACTTC
CASRSTDRPHEQYF
>TRBV5-1|-|-|TRBJ2-1
TGCGCCAGCAGCTTGGGCCCTGGAAACAATGAGCAGTTCTTC
CASSLGPGNNEQFF
>TRBV5-1|TRBD1|-|TRBJ2-1
TGCGCCAGCAGCGGCGACAGGGGCATCGGGAATGAGCAGTTCTTC
CASSGDRGIGNEQFF
>TRBV12-3/TRBV12-4|TRBD2|-|TRBJ2-3
TGTGCCAGCAGTTTAGCGGCTCTAGCGGGGGGCTCACTCACAGATACGCAGTATTTT
CASSLAALAGGSLTDTQYF